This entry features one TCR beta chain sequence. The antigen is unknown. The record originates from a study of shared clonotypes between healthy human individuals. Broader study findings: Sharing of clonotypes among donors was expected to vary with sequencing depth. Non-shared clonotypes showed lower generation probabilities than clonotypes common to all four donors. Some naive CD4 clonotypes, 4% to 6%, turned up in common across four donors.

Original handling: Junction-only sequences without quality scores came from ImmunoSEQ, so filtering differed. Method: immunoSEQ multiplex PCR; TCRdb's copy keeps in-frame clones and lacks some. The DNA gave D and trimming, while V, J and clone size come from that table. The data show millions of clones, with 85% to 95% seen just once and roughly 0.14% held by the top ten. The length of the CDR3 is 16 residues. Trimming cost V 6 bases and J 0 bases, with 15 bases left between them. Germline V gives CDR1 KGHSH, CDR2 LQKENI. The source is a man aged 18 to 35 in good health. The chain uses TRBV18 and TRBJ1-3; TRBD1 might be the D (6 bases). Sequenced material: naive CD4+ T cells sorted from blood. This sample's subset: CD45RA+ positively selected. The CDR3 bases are TGTGCCAGCTCGTCGACCGGGACAAGCTCTGGAAACACCATATATTTT. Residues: CASSSTGTSSGNTIYF.